Each of the 17 T cell receptor beta chains below was sequenced from the same sample in a study of response to subunit inactivated influenza vaccine. TCRdb independently ran MiXCR on the RT-PCR reads; one entry per CDR3 protein. The sample has more than 700,000 distinct CDR3 sequences, around 20% seen once; the top ten hold around 9.6%. The source material was PBMCs from blood, sampled around 5 days after vaccination. These receptors all stem from a man aged 50 to 60 who received an inactivated influenza vaccine.

The V and J genes are TRBV19 and TRBJ2-7, with TRBD2 identical over 8 bases. V trimming: 2 bases; J trimming: 4 bases; junction bases outside the gene matches: 4. This CDR3 is built from 14 residues. Germline V gives CDR1 LNHDA, CDR2 SQIVND (reference sequence). Here the CDR3 reads CASSIPGGPYEQYF. As DNA, the CDR3 is TGTGCCAGTAGTATACCGGGAGGGCCGTACGAGCAGTACTTC.

This clonotype was detected only a few times. V usage is TRBV10-3 and J usage is TRBJ1-1, with D hard to call. The CDR3 sequence is 13 residues long. In germline, CDR1 is ENHRY, CDR2 SYGVKD. The ends were cut back, 2 bases at V and 4 bases at J, with 8 bases in the middle. DNA for the CDR3: TGTGCCATCAGTGAGGGCATTCTCACTGAAGCTTTCTTT. It yields the protein CAISEGILTEAFF.

The chain uses TRBV10-3 and TRBJ2-1, with a weak D call TRBD2 (5 bases). V lost 6 bases and J lost 5, with 11 bases in between. CDR1 and CDR2 (germline): ENHRY, SYGVKD. The CDR3 totals 13 residues. DNA for the CDR3: TGTGCCATCAGGGAAGGACTGGACAATGAGCAGTTCTTC. Encoded protein: CAIREGLDNEQFF.

The gene calls are TRBV29-1 and TRBJ2-7; D is unresolved. CDR3 size: 12 residues. Germline V CDR1 and CDR2: SQVTM, ANQGSEA. V was shortened by 7 bases and J by 6 bases, with 16 bases between the two germline ends. CDR3 loop: CSAGREVGEQYF. The CDR3 DNA sequence: TGCAGCGCCGGACGCGAGGTTGGCGAGCAGTACTTC.

The J gene is TRBJ2-6, the V gene TRBV4-2; D is tentatively TRBD1 or TRBD2 (6 bases each). V was shortened by 4 bases and J by 2 bases, with 24 bases between the two germline ends. This CDR3 region has 20 residues. The germline V gene has CDR1 LGHNA and CDR2 YNFKEQ. CDR3 loop: CASSLTLIWGAQAGANVLTF. Here the CDR3 DNA reads TGTGCCAGCAGCCTTACGCTTATATGGGGGGCGCAGGCTGGGGCCAACGTCCTGACTTTC.

This clonotype was found a few times. The CDR3 DNA reads TGTGCCAGCTCGGACAGCTTAGAGACCCAGTACTTC. This gives the protein CASSDSLETQYF. This sequence joins TRBV18 and TRBJ2-5, with TRBD1 as a possible D gene (6 bases). The germline V gene encodes CDR1 KGHSH and CDR2 LQKENI. The CDR3 runs to 12 residues. V shed 6 bases and J shed 4 bases, with 9 bases lying between them.

This clonotype was seen a handful of times. The gene calls are TRBV20-1 and TRBJ2-1; unclear D gene. Trimming removed 3 bases at V and 5 bases at J, with 11 bases between. There are 13 residues in the CDR3. Germline CDR1 reads DFQATT; CDR2 reads SNEGSKA (reference sequence). For the CDR3, the DNA is TGCAGTGCTAGCACGACCGTAAACAATGAGCAGTTCTTC. The encoded protein is CSASTTVNNEQFF.

This chain connects TRBV5-1 to TRBJ2-2; 9 nucleotides line up with TRBD1. The J segment lost 6 bases and the V segment lost 0 bases, leaving 12 bases of the junction unmatched. The CDR3 covers 18 residues. Germline V gene lookup returns CDR1 SGHRS and CDR2 YFSETQ. The CDR3 region is CASSLGTGGNSAAGELFF. Here the CDR3 DNA reads TGCGCCAGCAGCTTGGGAACAGGGGGCAATTCTGCGGCCGGGGAGCTGTTTTTT.

This clonotype has more than one count but fewer than ten. CDR3 DNA: TGCAGTGCTAGGCCGACAGGGGCGAGCTCCTACAATGAGCAGTTCTTC. Translating it yields CSARPTGASSYNEQFF. J is TRBJ2-1 and V is TRBV20-1; 8 bases are shared with TRBD1. V dropped 3 bases and J dropped 0; count of bases not matched to a gene: 7. The CDR3 loop spans 16 amino acids. The V gene's germline CDR1 is DFQATT and CDR2 SNEGSKA (reference sequence).

The rearrangement uses TRBV5-1 and TRBJ2-2; 8 bases align to TRBD2. J lost 5 bases, V lost 3 bases, and 9 bases had no gene match. The CDR3 extends over 16 amino acids. Germline-derived CDR1 and CDR2 are SGHRS and YFSETQ. CDR3 nucleotide sequence: TGCGCCAGCAGCTCCGGAACTAGCGGAGGGACCGGGGAGCTGTTTTTT. This gives the protein CASSSGTSGGTGELFF.

The CDR3 sequence: CASRETGSFEQFF. As DNA, the CDR3 is TGTGCCAGCAGAGAGACCGGGAGCTTCGAGCAGTTCTTC. V usage is TRBV7-3 and J usage is TRBJ2-1; weak D call: TRBD2 (6 bases). The CDR3 spans 13 residues. From germline, CDR1 is SGHTA and CDR2 FQGTGA. With 6 bases removed from V and 10 bases from J, the gap between germline ends came to 16 bases.

This chain joins TRBV29-1 and TRBJ2-1, with 11 bases identical to TRBD2. J gave up 3 bases and V 1 base, and 5 bases lay outside the gene matches. CDR1 SQVTM and CDR2 ANQGSEA come from the germline V gene. The CDR3 loop spans 16 amino acids. The CDR3 here is CSVEGGTSGIYNEQFF. CDR3 coding DNA: TGCAGCGTTGAAGGGGGGACTAGCGGAATCTACAATGAGCAGTTCTTC.

This clonotype was counted a few times. V gene TRBV4-3 combines with J gene TRBJ1-1; TRBD1 is a possible D gene (6 bases). This CDR3 spans 16 amino acids. Germline V gives CDR1 LGHNA, CDR2 YSLEER. The ends were cut back, 7 bases at V and 2 bases at J, with 20 bases in the middle. The CDR3 region is CASTPSGGLQNTEAFF. The CDR3 DNA reads as TGCGCCAGCACCCCTTCGGGGGGCCTCCAAAACACTGAAGCTTTCTTT.

The rearrangement joins TRBV20-1 to TRBJ2-7; D call uncertain. Trimming cost V 1 base and J 0 bases, with 10 bases left between them. This CDR3 comprises 14 residues. CDR1 DFQATT and CDR2 SNEGSKA come from the germline V gene (reference sequence). The CDR3 region is CSARGPGHSYEQYF. The CDR3 region has the DNA TGCAGTGCTAGAGGTCCGGGTCACTCCTACGAGCAGTACTTC.

The genes are TRBV20-1 and TRBJ2-3; perhaps TRBD1 as D (6 bases). This CDR3 region has 14 residues. Between the trimmed V and J ends, which lost 4 bases and 4 bases, there was a span of 15 bases. The germline CDR1 and CDR2 sequences are DFQATT and SNEGSKA (reference sequence). Here the CDR3 DNA reads TGCAGTGCTAAACAGGGAGCGCGGGCAGATACGCAGTATTTT. Its translation is CSAKQGARADTQYF.

Concerning this clonotype: At one of its ends the junction is not consistent with the germline gene, which may arise from a read error. CDR3 in DNA: TGTGCCAGCATGACAGGGACAGACGACAAAGAGCAGTTCTTC. Its protein product is CASMTGTDDKEQFF. J is TRBJ2-1 and V is TRBV6-1, with 7 bases identical to TRBD1. CDR3 length: 14 amino acids. CDR1 is MNHNS and CDR2 is SASEGT in the germline V gene.

About this clonotype: At one boundary the junction diverges from the germline segment, which might be a read error. The chain joins TRBV12-3 or TRBV12-4 to TRBJ2-4; 7 bases map to TRBD2. This CDR3 is built from 15 residues. The CDR3 here is CGSTDWGGPKNIQYF. The CDR3 DNA sequence: TGTGGCAGCACCGATTGGGGGGGTCCCAAAAACATTCAGTACTTC.